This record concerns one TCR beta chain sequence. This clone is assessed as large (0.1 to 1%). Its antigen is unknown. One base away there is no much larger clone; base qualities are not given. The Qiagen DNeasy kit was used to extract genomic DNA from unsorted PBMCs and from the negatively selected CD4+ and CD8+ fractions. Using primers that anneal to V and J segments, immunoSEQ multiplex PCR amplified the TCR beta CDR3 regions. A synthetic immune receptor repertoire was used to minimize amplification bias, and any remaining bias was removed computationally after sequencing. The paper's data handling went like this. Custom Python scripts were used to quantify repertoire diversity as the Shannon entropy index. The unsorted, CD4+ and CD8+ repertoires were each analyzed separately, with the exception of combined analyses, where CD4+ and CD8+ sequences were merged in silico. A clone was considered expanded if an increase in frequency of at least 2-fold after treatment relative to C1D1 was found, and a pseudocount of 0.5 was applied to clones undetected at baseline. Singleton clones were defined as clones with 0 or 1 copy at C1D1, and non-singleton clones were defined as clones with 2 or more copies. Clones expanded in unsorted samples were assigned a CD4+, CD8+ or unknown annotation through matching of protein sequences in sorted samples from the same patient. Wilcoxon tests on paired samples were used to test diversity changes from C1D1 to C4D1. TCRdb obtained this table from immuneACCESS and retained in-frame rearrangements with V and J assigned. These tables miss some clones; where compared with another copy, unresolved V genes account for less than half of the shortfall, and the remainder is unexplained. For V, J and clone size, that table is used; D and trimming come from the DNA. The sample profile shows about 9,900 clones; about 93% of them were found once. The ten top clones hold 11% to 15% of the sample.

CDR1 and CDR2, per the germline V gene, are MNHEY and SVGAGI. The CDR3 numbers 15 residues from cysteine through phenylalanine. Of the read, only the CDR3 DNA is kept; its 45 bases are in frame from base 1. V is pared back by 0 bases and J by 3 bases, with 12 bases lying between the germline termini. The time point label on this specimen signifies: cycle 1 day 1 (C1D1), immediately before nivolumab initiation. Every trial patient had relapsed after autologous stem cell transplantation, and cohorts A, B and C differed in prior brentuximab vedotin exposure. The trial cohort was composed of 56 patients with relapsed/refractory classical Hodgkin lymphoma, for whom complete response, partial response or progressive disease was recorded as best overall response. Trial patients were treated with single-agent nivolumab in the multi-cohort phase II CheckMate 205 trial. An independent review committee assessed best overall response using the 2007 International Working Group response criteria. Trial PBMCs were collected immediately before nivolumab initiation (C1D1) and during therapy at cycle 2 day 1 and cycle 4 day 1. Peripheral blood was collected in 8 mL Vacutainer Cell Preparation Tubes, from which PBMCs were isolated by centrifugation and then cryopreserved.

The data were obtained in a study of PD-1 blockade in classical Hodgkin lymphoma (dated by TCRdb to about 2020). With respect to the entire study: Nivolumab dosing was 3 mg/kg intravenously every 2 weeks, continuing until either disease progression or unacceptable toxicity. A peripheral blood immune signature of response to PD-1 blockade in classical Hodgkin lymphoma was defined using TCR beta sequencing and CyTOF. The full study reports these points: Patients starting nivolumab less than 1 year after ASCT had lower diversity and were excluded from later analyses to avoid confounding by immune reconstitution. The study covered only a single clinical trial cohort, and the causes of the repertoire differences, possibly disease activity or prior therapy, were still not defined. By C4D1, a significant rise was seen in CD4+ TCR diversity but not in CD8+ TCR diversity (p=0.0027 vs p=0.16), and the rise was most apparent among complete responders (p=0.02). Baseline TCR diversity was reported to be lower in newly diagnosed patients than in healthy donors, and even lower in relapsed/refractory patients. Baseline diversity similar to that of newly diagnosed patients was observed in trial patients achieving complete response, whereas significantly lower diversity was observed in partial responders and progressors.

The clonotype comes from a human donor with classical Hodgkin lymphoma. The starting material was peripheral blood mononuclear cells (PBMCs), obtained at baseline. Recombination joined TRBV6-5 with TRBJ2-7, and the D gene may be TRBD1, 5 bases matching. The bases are TGTGCCAGCAGTTACTCGGATAGGGGTAACTACGAGCAGTACTTC. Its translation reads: CASSYSDRGNYEQYF.